The rows below give T cell receptor beta chains drawn from one sample of a study of T cells in tumors after PD-1 blockade. Profiled with immunoSEQ multiplex PCR; TCRdb holds only in-frame clones, not every one. The repertoire has roughly 48,000 clones, roughly 80% of them found once; the top ten carry roughly 4%. This specimen was PBMCs, taken before anti-PD-1 treatment. All receptors come from a human donor with basal cell carcinoma. The CDR3 runs from the conserved cysteine through the conserved F or W. Clone size is stated in some rows and not others, as once, few, many or a class when expanded.

j_call	v_call	clone_size	cdr3_aa
TRBJ2-3	TRBV5-5	-	CASSLGSTDTQYF
TRBJ1-1	TRBV5-1	-	CASSLAADSTEAFF
TRBJ2-1	TRBV27	few	CASSLGTSYNEQFF
TRBJ2-7	TRBV19	-	CASSSGQDYEQYF
TRBJ2-1	TRBV12-3/TRBV12-4	-	CASSLGGVAFF
TRBJ2-2	TRBV25-1	once	CASTVLNTGELFF
TRBJ2-7	TRBV7-9	-	CASSLSPNRDSSYEQYF
TRBJ1-2	TRBV2	-	CASSEGRTGQNYGYTF
TRBJ2-7	TRBV3-1/TRBV3-2	-	CASSQGRGVEQYF
TRBJ1-6	TRBV5-1	few	CASSLTSRQLNSPLHF
TRBJ2-5	TRBV6-2/TRBV6-3	few	CASSYREETQYF
TRBJ2-5	TRBV20-1	-	CSASGGGATQYF
TRBJ1-5	TRBV7-2	once	CASSLRGAGEPQHF
TRBJ1-5	TRBV28	few	CASKSLETGSNQPQHF
TRBJ1-1	TRBV6-2/TRBV6-3	-	CASSWEGPGTEAFF
TRBJ1-2	TRBV3-1/TRBV3-2	once	CASSQGYTFEGYTF
TRBJ1-3	TRBV7-9	-	CASSLADSGNTIYF
TRBJ2-7	TRBV5-4	-	CASSFDRTYEQYF
TRBJ2-7	TRBV16	-	CASSQIGTESYEQYF
TRBJ1-2	TRBV3-1/TRBV3-2	-	CASSHQPDRVGGYTF
TRBJ1-6	TRBV14	-	CASSNRGNTGNSPLHF
TRBJ2-1	TRBV27	-	CASGTSHYNEQFF
TRBJ1-1	TRBV2	few	CASSERGGPNEAFF
TRBJ2-7	TRBV6-5	-	CASSYGGDRRVQYF
TRBJ2-2	TRBV7-9	few	CASSLFSGAGELFF
TRBJ1-2	TRBV11-3	-	CASSLTRQTGYDSIYGYTF
TRBJ2-2	TRBV11-3	-	CASSSRDYTGELFF
TRBJ1-6	TRBV5-1	once	CASSPSGGPSSPLHF
TRBJ1-4	TRBV27	-	CASSDGLNEKLFF